This T cell receptor beta chain was captured in a study of blood T cells in healthy people across ages. This CDR3 region has 15 residues. CDR1 is SGHRS and CDR2 is YFSETQ in the germline V gene. As regards this clonotype: At one end, the junction sequence differs from germline, possibly due to a read error.

With a J-beta primer mix and a sample-barcoded 5' primer, a second PCR ran roughly 6 to 12 cycles. TCRdb itself ran the 5' RACE reads through MiXCR, one entry per CDR3 protein. The sample holds roughly 1,500,000 distinct CDR3 sequences, about 35% seen once. The sequence derives from a woman in her 30s in good health. The chain couples TRBV5-1 to TRBJ1-5; possible D gene TRBD1, 6 bases. What was sequenced was blood. The CDR3 region has the DNA TGCGCCAGCAGCTTGGAGGGGGGCAGCAATCGGCCCCAGCATTTT. This encodes CASSLEGGSNRPQHF.